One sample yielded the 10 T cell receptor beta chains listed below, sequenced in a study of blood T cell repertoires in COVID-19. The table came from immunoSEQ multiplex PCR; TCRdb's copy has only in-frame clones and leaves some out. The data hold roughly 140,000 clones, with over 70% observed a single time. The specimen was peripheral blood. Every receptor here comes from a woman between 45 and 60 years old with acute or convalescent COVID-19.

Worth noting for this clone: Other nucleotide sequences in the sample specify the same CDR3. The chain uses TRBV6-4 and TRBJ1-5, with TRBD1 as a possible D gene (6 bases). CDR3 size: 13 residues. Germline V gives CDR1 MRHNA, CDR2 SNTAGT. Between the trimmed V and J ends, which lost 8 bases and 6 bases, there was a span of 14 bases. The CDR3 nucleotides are TGTGCCAGCGCAAGGGGGTTAGGTCAGCCCCAGCATTTT. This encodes CASARGLGQPQHF.

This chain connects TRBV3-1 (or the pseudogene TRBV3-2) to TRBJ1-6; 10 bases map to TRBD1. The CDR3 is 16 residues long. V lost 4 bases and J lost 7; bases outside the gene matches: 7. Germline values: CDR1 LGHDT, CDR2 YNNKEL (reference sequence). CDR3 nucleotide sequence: TGTGCCAGCAGCCCCGGGACAGGGGTTACGAATTCACCCCTCCACTTT. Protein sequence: CASSPGTGVTNSPLHF.

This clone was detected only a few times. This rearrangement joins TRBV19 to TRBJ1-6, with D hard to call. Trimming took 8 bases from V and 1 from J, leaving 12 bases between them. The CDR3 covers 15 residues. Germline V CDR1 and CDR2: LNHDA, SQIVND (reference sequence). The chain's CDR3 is CASCRRGSYNSPLHF. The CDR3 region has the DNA TGTGCCAGTTGCAGGAGAGGGTCCTATAATTCACCCCTCCACTTT.

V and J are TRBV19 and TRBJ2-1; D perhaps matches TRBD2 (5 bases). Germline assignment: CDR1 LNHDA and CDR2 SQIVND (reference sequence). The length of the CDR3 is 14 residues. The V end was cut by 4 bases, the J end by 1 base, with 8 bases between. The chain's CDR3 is CASSTGESYNEQFF. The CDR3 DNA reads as TGTGCCAGTAGTACCGGGGAGTCCTACAATGAGCAGTTCTTC.

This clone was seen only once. DNA for the CDR3: TGTGCCAGCAGCCACGGAGACCGGTTGACTGAAGCTTTCTTT. This sequence encodes CASSHGDRLTEAFF. The chain carries TRBV3-1 (or the pseudogene TRBV3-2) and TRBJ1-1; no firm D call. The germline V gene has CDR1 LGHDT and CDR2 YNNKEL (reference sequence). The CDR3 loop spans 14 amino acids. V dropped 3 bases and J dropped 5 bases, with 13 bases sitting between them.

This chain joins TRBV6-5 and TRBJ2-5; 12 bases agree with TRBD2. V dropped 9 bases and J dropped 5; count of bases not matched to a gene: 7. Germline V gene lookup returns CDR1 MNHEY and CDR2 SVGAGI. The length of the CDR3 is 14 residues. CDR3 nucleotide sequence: TGTGCCAGTTCTAGCGGGGGGGAAGAGGAGACCCAGTACTTC. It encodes CASSSGGEEETQYF.

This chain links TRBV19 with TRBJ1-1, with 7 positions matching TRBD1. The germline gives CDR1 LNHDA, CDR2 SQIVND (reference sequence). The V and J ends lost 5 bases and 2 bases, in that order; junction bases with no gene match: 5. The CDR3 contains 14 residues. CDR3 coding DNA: TGTGCCAGTAGTCCCGGGACAGCTAACACTGAAGCTTTCTTT. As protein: CASSPGTANTEAFF.

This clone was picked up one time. CDR3 loop: CTKDRNQQGEAFF. For the CDR3, the DNA is TGTACTAAGGACCGCAACCAACAGGGTGAAGCTTTCTTT. The chain has TRBV7-9 and TRBJ1-1; TRBD1 might be the D (6 bases). The CDR3 is 13 amino acids. Germline CDR1 SEHNR, CDR2 FQNEAQ (reference sequence).

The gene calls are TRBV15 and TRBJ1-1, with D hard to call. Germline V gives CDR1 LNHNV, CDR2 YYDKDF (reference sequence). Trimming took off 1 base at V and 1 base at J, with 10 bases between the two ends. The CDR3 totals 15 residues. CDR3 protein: CATSRATTGNTEAFF. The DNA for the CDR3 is TGTGCCACCAGCAGAGCCACGACGGGGAACACTGAAGCTTTCTTT.

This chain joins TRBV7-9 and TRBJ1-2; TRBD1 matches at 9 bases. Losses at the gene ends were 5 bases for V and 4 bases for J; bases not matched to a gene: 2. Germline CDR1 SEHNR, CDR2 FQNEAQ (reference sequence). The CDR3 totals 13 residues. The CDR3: CASSLQGAYGYTF. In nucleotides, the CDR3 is TGTGCCAGCAGCCTACAGGGGGCCTATGGCTACACCTTC. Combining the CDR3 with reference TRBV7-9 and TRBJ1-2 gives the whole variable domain DTGVSQNPRHKITKRGQNVTFRCDPISEHNRLYWYRQTLGQGPEFLTYFQNEAQLEKSRLLSDRFSAERPKGSFSTLEIQRTEQGDSAMYLCASSLQGAYGYTFGSGTRLTVV.